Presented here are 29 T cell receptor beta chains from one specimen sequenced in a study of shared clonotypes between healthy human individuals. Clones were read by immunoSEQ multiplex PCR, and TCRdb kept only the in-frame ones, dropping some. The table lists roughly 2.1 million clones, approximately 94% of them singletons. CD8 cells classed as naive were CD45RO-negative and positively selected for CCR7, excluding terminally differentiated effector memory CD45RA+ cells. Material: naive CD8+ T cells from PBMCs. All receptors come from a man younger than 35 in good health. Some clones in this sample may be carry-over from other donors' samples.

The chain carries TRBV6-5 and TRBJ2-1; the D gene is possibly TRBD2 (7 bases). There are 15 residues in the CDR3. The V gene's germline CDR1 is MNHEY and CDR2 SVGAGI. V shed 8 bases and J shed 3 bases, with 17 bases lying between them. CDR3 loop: CASSKGGGGYNEQFF. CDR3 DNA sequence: TGTGCCAGCTCCAAAGGGGGGGGCGGCTACAATGAGCAGTTCTTC.

CDR3 coding DNA: TGTGCCAGCAGTTTTGACCAGACCCAGTACTTC. Its protein is CASSFDQTQYF. The chain recombines TRBV5-4 with TRBJ2-5; D remains ambiguous. Trimming took 5 bases from V and 6 from J, leaving 8 bases between them. Germline CDR1 and CDR2: SGHNT and YYREEE (reference sequence). There are 11 residues in the CDR3.

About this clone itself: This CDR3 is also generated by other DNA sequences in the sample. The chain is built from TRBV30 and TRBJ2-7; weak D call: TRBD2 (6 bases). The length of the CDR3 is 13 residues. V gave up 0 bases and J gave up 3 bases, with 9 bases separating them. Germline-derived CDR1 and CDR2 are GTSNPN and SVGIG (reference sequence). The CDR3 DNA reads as TGTGCCTGGAGTGTCGGGCGGGACTACGAGCAGTACTTC. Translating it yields CAWSVGRDYEQYF.

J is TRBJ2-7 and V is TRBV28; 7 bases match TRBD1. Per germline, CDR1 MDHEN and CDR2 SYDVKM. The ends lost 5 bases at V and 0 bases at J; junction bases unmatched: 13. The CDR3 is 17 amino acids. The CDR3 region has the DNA TGTGCCAGCAGTCTCCAAACGACAGGGCTGAGCTCCTACGAGCAGTACTTC. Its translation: CASSLQTTGLSSYEQYF. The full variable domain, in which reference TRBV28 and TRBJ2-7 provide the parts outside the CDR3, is DVKVTQSSRYLVKRTGEKVFLECVQDMDHENMFWYRQDPGLGLRLIYFSYDVKMKEKGDIPEGYSVSREKKERFSLILESASTNQTSMYLCASSLQTTGLSSYEQYFGPGTRLTVT.

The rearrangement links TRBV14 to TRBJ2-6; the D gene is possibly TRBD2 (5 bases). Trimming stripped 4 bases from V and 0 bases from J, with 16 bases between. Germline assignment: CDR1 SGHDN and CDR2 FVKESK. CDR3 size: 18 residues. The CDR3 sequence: CASSPWGDAGSGANVLTF. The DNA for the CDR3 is TGTGCCAGCAGCCCCTGGGGAGATGCCGGCTCTGGGGCCAACGTCCTGACTTTC. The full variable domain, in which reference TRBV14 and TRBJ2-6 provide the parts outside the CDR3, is EAGVTQFPSHSVIEKGQTVTLRCDPISGHDNLYWYRRVMGKEIKFLLHFVKESKQDESGMPNNRFLAERTGGTYSTLKVQPAELEDSGVYFCASSPWGDAGSGANVLTFGAGSRLTVL.

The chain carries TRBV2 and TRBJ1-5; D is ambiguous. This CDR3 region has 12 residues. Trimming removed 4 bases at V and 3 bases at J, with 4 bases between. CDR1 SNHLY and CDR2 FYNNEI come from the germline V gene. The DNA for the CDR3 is TGTGCCAGCAGTGCCTTCAATCAGCCCCAGCATTTT. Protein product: CASSAFNQPQHF.

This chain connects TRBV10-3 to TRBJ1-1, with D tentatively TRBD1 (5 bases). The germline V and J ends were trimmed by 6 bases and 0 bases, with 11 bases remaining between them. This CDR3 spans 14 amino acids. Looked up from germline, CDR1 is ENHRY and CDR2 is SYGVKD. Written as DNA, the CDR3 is TGTGCCATCAGGACGGGACCGATGAACACTGAAGCTTTCTTT. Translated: CAIRTGPMNTEAFF.

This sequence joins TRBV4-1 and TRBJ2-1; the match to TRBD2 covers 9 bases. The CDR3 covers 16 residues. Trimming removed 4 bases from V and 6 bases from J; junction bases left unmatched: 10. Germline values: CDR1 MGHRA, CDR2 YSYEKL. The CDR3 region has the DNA TGCGCCAGCAGCCCAGTTGGCGGGAGGGCCGGCAATGAGCAGTTCTTC. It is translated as CASSPVGGRAGNEQFF.

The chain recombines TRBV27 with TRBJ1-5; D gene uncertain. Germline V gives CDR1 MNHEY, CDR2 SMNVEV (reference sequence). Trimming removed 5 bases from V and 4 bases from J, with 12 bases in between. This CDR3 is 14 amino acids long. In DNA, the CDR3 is TGTGCCAGCAGTCCTTACAGTACAAATCAGCCCCAGCATTTT. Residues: CASSPYSTNQPQHF.

CDR3 nucleotide sequence: TGTGCCAGCCATCCACTAGCGGGAGAATCGATCAAGGAGACCCAGTACTTC. Translation: CASHPLAGESIKETQYF. This chain uses TRBV27 with TRBJ2-5, with 11 nucleotides matching TRBD2. Germline V CDR1 and CDR2: MNHEY, SMNVEV (reference sequence). V dropped 8 bases and J dropped 5; count of bases not matched to a gene: 16. The CDR3 sequence is 17 residues long.

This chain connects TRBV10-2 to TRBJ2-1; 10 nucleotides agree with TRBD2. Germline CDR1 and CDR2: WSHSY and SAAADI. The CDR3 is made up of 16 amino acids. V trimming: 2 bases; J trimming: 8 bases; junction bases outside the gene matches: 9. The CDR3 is CASSEASSGSSYEQFF. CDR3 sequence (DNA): TGCGCCAGCAGTGAGGCGTCTAGCGGGAGTTCATATGAGCAGTTCTTC.

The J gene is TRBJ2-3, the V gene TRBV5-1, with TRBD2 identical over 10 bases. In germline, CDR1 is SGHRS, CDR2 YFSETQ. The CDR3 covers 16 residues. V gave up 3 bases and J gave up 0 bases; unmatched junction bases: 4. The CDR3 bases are TGCGCCAGCAGCTGGTGGACTAGCGGTAGCACAGATACGCAGTATTTT. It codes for CASSWWTSGSTDTQYF.

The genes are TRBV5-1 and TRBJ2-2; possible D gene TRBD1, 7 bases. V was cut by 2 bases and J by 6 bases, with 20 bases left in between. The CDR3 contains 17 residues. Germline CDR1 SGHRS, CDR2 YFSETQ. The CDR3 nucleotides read TGCGCCAGCAGCTTTCGGAGGGGGCCTCCGAGGGCCGGGGAGCTGTTTTTT. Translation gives CASSFRRGPPRAGELFF.

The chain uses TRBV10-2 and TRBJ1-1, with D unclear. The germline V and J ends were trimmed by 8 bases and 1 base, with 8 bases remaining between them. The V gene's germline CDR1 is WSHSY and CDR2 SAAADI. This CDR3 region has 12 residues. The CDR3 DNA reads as TGCGCCAGCGGACGGCCGAACACTGAAGCTTTCTTT. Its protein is CASGRPNTEAFF.

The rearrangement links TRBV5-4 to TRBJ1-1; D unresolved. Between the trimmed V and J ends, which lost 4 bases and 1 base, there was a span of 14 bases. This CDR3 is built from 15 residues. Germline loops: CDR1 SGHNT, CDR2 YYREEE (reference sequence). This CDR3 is CASSERGAANTEAFF. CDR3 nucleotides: TGTGCCAGCAGCGAGCGGGGAGCAGCGAACACTGAAGCTTTCTTT. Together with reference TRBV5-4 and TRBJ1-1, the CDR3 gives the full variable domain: ETGVTQSPTHLIKTRGQQVTLRCSSQSGHNTVSWYQQALGQGPQFIFQYYREEENGRGNFPPRFSGLQFPNYSSELNVNALELDDSALYLCASSERGAANTEAFFGQGTRLTVV.

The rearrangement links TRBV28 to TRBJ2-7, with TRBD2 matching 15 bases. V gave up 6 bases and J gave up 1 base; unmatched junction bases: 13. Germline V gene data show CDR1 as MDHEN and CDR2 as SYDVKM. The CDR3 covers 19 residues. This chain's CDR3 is CASRPRTSGRAHKSYEQYF. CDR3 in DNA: TGTGCCAGCAGACCACGGACTAGCGGGAGGGCTCACAAATCCTACGAGCAGTACTTC.

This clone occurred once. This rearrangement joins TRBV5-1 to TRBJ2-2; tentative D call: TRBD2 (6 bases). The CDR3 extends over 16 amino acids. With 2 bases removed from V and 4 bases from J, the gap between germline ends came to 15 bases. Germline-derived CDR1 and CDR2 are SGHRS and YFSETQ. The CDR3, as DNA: TGCGCCAGCAGCTTCAATCGGCGGGGTAGCACCGGGGAGCTGTTTTTT. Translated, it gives CASSFNRRGSTGELFF.

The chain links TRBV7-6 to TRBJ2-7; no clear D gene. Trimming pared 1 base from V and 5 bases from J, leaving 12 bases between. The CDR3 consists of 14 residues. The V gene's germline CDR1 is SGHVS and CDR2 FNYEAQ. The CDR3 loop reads CASSLGLFYHEQYF. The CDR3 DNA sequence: TGTGCCAGCAGCTTAGGGCTGTTCTACCACGAGCAGTACTTC.

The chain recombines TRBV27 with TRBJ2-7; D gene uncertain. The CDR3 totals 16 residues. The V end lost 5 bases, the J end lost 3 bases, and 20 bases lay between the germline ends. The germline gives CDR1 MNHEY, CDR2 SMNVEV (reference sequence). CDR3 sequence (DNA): TGTGCCAGCAGTGCTGCCCCGCTGGTTCTGGGCTACGAGCAGTACTTC. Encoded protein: CASSAAPLVLGYEQYF.

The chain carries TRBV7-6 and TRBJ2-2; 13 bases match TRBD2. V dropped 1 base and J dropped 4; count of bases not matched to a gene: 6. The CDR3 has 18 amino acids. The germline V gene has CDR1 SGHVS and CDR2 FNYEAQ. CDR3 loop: CASSLGTSGRRVTGELFF. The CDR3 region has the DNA TGTGCCAGCAGCTTAGGGACTAGCGGGAGACGCGTCACCGGGGAGCTGTTTTTT.

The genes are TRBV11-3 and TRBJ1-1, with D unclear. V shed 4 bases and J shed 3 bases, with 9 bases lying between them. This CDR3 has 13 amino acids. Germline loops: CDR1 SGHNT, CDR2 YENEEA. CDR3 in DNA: TGTGCCAGCAGCTCCTCATGGGACACTGAAGCTTTCTTT. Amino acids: CASSSSWDTEAFF.

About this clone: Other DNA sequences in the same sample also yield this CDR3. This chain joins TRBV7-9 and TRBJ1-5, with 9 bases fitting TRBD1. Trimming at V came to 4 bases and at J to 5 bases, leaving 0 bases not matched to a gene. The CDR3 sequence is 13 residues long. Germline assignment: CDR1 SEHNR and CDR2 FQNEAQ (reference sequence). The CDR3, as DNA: TGTGCCAGCAGCTGGGACAGGGATCAGCCCCAGCATTTT. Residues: CASSWDRDQPQHF.

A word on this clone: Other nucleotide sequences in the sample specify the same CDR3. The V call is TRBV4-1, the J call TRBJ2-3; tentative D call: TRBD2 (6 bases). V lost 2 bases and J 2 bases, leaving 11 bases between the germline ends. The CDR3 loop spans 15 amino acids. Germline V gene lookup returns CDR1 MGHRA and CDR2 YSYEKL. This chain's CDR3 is CASSQRGLYTDTQYF. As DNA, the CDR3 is TGCGCCAGCAGCCAACGTGGACTATACACAGATACGCAGTATTTT.

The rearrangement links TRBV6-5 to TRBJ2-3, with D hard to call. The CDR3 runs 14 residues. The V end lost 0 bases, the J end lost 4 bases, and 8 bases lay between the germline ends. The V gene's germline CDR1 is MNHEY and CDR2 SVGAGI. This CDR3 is CASSYSDESDTQYF. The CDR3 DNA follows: TGTGCCAGCAGTTACTCGGACGAGTCAGATACGCAGTATTTT.

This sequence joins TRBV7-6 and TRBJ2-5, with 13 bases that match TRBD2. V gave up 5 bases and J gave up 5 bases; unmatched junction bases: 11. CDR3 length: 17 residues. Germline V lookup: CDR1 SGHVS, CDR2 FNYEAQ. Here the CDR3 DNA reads TGTGCCAGCAGCAGCGGGACTAGCGGGAATGGCTGGGAGACCCAGTACTTC. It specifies CASSSGTSGNGWETQYF.

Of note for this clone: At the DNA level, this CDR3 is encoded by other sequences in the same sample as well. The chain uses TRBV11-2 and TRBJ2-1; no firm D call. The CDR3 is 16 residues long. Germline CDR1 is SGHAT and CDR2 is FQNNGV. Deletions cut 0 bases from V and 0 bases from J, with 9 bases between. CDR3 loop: CASSLDLSSSYNEQFF. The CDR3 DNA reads TGTGCCAGCAGCTTAGATCTCAGCAGCTCCTACAATGAGCAGTTCTTC.

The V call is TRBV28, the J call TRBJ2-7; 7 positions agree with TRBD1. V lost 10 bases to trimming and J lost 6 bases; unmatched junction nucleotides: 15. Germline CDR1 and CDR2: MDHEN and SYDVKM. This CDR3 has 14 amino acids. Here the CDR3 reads CANDTGQSVSEQYF. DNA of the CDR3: TGTGCCAACGACACGGGACAGTCGGTTTCCGAGCAGTACTTC.

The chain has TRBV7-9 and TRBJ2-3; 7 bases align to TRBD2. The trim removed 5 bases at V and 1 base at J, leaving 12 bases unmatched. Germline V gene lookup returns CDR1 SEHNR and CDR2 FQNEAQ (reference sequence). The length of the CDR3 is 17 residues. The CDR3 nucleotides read TGTGCCAGCAGCGTCACCTCGCGGGACTACCGCACAGATACGCAGTATTTT. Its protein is CASSVTSRDYRTDTQYF.

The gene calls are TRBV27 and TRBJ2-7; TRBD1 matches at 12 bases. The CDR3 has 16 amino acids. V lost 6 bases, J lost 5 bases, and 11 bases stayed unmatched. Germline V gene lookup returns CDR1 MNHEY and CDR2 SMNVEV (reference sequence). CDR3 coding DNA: TGTGCCAGCAGGTTGGGGACAGGGGGCGCAGGGGACGAGCAGTACTTC. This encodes CASRLGTGGAGDEQYF.